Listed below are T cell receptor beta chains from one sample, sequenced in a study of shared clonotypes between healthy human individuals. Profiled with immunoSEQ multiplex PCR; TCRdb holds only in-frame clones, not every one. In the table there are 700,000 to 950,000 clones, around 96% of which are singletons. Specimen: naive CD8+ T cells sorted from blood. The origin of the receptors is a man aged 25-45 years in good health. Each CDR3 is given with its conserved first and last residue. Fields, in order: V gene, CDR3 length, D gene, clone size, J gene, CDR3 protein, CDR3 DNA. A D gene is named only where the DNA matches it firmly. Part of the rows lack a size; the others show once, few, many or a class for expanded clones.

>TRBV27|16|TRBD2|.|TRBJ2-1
CASSSKTSGVHNEQFF
TGTGCCAGCAGTTCCAAAACTAGCGGGGTTCACAATGAGCAGTTCTTC
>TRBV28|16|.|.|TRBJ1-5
CASSLPSGGWDQPQHF
TGTGCCAGCAGTTTACCCTCGGGGGGTTGGGATCAGCCCCAGCATTTT
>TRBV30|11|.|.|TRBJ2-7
CAWSLTYEQYF
TGTGCCTGGAGTCTAACCTACGAGCAGTACTTC
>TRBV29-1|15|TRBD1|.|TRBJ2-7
CSVELGAGGVLEQYF
TGCAGCGTTGAACTGGGGGCAGGGGGCGTTTTGGAGCAGTACTTC
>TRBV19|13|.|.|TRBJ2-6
CASSLWAANVLTF
TGTGCCAGTAGTCTCTGGGCGGCCAACGTCCTGACTTTC
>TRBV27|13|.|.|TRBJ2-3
CASSSVGTDTQYF
TGTGCCAGCAGTTCCGTGGGGACAGATACGCAGTATTTT
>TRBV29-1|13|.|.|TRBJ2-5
CSGRGQSQETQYF
TGCAGCGGCCGAGGACAGAGCCAAGAGACCCAGTACTTC
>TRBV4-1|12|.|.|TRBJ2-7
CASSQEGYEQYF
TGCGCCAGCAGCCAAGAAGGATACGAGCAGTACTTC
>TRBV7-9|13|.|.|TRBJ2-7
CASSLLRTHEQYF
TGTGCCAGCAGCCTCTTACGGACACACGAGCAGTACTTC
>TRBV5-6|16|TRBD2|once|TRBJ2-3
CASSLVRTSGRDTQYF
TGTGCCAGCAGCTTGGTACGGACTAGCGGGAGGGATACGCAGTATTTT
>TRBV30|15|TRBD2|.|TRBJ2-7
CAWSVRVAGAYEQYF
TGTGCCTGGAGTGTACGCGTAGCGGGTGCCTACGAGCAGTACTTC
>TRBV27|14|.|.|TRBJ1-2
CASSTGIGRGGYTF
TGTGCCAGCAGTACAGGGATAGGCCGGGGAGGCTACACCTTC
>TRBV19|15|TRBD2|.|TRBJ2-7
CASSPTSGSAYEQYF
TGTGCCAGTAGTCCTACAAGCGGGAGTGCCTACGAGCAGTACTTC
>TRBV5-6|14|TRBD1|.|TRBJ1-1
CASSSGTGITEAFF
TGTGCCAGCAGCTCCGGGACAGGCATTACTGAAGCTTTCTTT
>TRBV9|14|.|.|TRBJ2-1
CASNEGVPYNEQFF
TGTGCCAGCAACGAGGGAGTCCCCTACAATGAGCAGTTCTTC
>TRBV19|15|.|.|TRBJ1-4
CASSIGEQPNEKLFF
TGTGCCAGTAGTATAGGGGAACAGCCTAATGAAAAACTGTTTTTT
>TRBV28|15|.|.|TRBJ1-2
CASSFHQGAIYGYTF
TGTGCCAGCAGTTTTCATCAGGGAGCCATTTATGGCTACACCTTC
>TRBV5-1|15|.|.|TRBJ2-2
CASSLGGSNTGELFF
TGCGCCAGCAGCTTGGGCGGGTCGAACACCGGGGAGCTGTTTTTT
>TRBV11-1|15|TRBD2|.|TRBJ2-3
CASTPRAGVWDTQYF
TGTGCCAGCACACCGAGAGCGGGAGTGTGGGATACGCAGTATTTT
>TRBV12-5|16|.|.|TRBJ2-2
CASGLPGRREAGELFF
TGTGCTAGTGGTTTGCCGGGACGGAGGGAGGCCGGGGAGCTGTTTTTT
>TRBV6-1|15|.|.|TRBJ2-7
CAIAAGLPTIYEQYF
TGTGCCATTGCGGCGGGACTCCCTACTATCTACGAGCAGTACTTC
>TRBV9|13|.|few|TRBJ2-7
CASSADSSYEQYF
TGTGCCAGCAGCGCGGACAGCTCCTACGAGCAGTACTTC
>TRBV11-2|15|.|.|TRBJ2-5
CASSFGSLAQETQYF
TGTGCCAGCAGCTTTGGGAGCCTGGCCCAAGAGACCCAGTACTTC
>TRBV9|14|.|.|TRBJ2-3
CASSVGGNTDTQYF
TGTGCCAGCAGCGTAGGTGGCAACACAGATACGCAGTATTTT
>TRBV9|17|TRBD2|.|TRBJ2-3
CASSGQAGVPSTDTQYF
TGTGCCAGCAGCGGCCAAGCGGGGGTCCCTAGCACAGATACGCAGTATTTT
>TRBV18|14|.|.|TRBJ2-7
CASSSTDSSYEQYF
TGTGCCAGCTCATCGACAGATTCCTCCTACGAGCAGTACTTC
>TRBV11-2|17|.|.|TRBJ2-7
CASSLDLRGSWVYEQYF
TGTGCCAGCAGCTTAGACCTTCGAGGGAGCTGGGTTTACGAGCAGTACTTC
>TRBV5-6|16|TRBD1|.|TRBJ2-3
CASSLILTGGEDTQYF
TGTGCCAGCAGCTTGATTCTAACAGGGGGCGAAGATACGCAGTATTTT
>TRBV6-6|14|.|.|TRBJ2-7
CASSSQGIAREQYF
TGTGCCAGCAGTTCCCAAGGGATAGCGCGTGAGCAGTACTTC
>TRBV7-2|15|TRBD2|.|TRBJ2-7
CASSLVPSGSYEQYF
TGTGCCAGCAGCTTAGTTCCTAGCGGCTCCTACGAGCAGTACTTC
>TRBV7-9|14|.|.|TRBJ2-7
CASSLGGRTYEQYF
TGTGCCAGCAGCTTAGGGGGCCGAACCTACGAGCAGTACTTC
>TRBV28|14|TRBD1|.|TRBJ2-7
CASESRTGGYEQYF
TGTGCCAGCGAATCGCGGACAGGCGGCTACGAGCAGTACTTC
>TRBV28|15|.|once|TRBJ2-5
CASRDTSGEGETQYF
TGTGCCAGCAGAGACACCTCAGGGGAGGGGGAGACCCAGTACTTC
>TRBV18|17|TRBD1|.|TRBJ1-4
CASSRPGQGEANEKLFF
TGTGCCAGCTCAAGACCGGGACAGGGGGAGGCTAATGAAAAACTGTTTTTT
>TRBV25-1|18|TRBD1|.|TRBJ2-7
CASSEFPLQGAHPDEQYF
TGTGCCAGCAGTGAGTTCCCTCTACAGGGGGCGCATCCAGACGAGCAGTACTTC
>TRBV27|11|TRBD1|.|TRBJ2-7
CASRTGYEQYF
TGTGCCAGCAGGACAGGGTACGAGCAGTACTTC
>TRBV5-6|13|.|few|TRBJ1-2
CASMEGQGYGYTF
TGTGCCAGCATGGAGGGGCAGGGTTATGGCTACACCTTC
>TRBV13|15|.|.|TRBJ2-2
CASSPWGANTGELFF
TGTGCCAGCAGCCCCTGGGGCGCGAACACCGGGGAGCTGTTTTTT
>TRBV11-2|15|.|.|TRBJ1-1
CASSPPGGQEPEAFF
TGTGCCAGCAGCCCCCCTGGGGGTCAGGAACCTGAAGCTTTCTTT
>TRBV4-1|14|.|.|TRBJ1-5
CASSQDSRDQPQHF
TGCGCCAGCAGCCAAGATTCGCGTGATCAGCCCCAGCATTTT
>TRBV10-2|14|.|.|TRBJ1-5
CASSDSILPQPQHF
TGCGCCAGCAGTGACAGCATCCTCCCACAGCCCCAGCATTTT
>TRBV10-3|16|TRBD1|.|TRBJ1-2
CAISEPIRDRVSGYTF
TGTGCCATCAGTGAGCCCATCCGGGACAGGGTTAGTGGCTACACCTTC
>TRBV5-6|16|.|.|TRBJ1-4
CASTPYSDRSNEKLFF
TGTGCCAGCACCCCATACTCAGACAGGAGTAATGAAAAACTGTTTTTT
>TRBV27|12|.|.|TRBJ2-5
CASSFEGETQYF
TGTGCCAGCAGTTTTGAGGGGGAGACCCAGTACTTC
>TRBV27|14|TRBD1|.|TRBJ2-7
CASSTQIQGDEQYF
TGTGCCAGCAGCACCCAAATCCAGGGGGACGAGCAGTACTTC
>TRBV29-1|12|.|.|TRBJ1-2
CSVVDPLYGYTF
TGCAGCGTTGTGGATCCTCTCTATGGCTACACCTTC
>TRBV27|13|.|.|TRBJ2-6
CASANSGANVLTF
TGTGCCAGCGCGAATTCTGGGGCCAACGTCCTGACTTTC